The 24 T cell receptor beta chains below all came from one sample that was sequenced in a study of T cell changes during pregnancy in multiple sclerosis. Data came from immunoSEQ multiplex PCR; TCRdb stores just in-frame clones and leaves some out. This repertoire shows tens of thousands of clones, over 75% found once; its top ten account for 0.35% to 0.45%. Material: CD4+ T cells from peripheral blood mononuclear cells, obtained in the third trimester of pregnancy. These receptor sequences come from a female donor with multiple sclerosis, enrolled in a pregnancy study.

The chain couples TRBV5-1 to TRBJ1-2; D may be TRBD1 (6 bases). The CDR3 length is 13 residues. The germline V gene encodes CDR1 SGHRS and CDR2 YFSETQ. V lost 0 bases and J lost 6, with 9 bases in between. CDR3 coding DNA: TGCGCCAGCAGCTTGGAGGGGGTGGATGGCTACACCTTC. Translating it yields CASSLEGVDGYTF.

This clone has only one observation. The genes are TRBV30 and TRBJ1-5, with D tentatively TRBD1 (5 bases). Trimming removed 0 bases at V and 4 bases at J, with 7 bases between. This CDR3 is 13 amino acids long. The germline V gene encodes CDR1 GTSNPN and CDR2 SVGIG (reference sequence). The CDR3 DNA sequence: TGTGCCTGGAGTGTAGGGGTGAATCAGCCCCAGCATTTT. This codes for CAWSVGVNQPQHF.

The chain combines TRBV27 with TRBJ1-1, with 8 bases fitting TRBD1. Germline trimming cut 5 bases from V and 3 bases from J; bases unmatched to any gene: 11. This CDR3 is 16 amino acids long. Germline CDR1 and CDR2: MNHEY and SMNVEV (reference sequence). In DNA form, the CDR3 reads TGTGCCAGCAGTAGGACAGGGATTGTTGGGGACACTGAAGCTTTCTTT. This translates into CASSRTGIVGDTEAFF.

V usage is TRBV5-1 and J usage is TRBJ1-1, with D perhaps TRBD1 (6 bases). Germline CDR1 is SGHRS and CDR2 is YFSETQ. Trimming took off 0 bases at V and 3 bases at J, with 15 bases between the two ends. This CDR3 is 16 amino acids long. CDR3 sequence reads: CASSLEWSGDDTEAFF. CDR3 bases: TGCGCCAGCAGCTTGGAGTGGTCAGGGGATGACACTGAAGCTTTCTTT.

The chain is built from TRBV5-4 and TRBJ1-2; the match to TRBD1 covers 10 bases. The ends lost 4 bases at V and 6 bases at J; junction bases unmatched: 15. Germline CDR1 and CDR2: SGHNT and YYREEE (reference sequence). This CDR3 contains 17 residues. This chain's CDR3 is CASSANPSGTGEHGYTF. The CDR3 coding sequence is TGTGCCAGCAGCGCCAATCCTTCCGGGACAGGGGAACATGGCTACACCTTC.

This chain joins TRBV10-1 and TRBJ2-4, with 13 bases that match TRBD2. Looked up from germline, CDR1 is WNHNN and CDR2 is SYGVQD (reference sequence). This CDR3 comprises 13 residues. The CDR3 DNA reads TGCGCTCCAGGACTAGCGGGAGTAAACATTCAGTACTTC. Its protein is CAPGLAGVNIQYF.

J is TRBJ2-7 and V is TRBV30; perhaps TRBD2 as D (5 bases). Germline-derived CDR1 and CDR2 are GTSNPN and SVGIG (reference sequence). V lost 0 bases and J 1 base, leaving 7 bases between the germline ends. The CDR3 is 13 amino acids. The CDR3 DNA sequence: TGTGCCTGGAGTGTCGGGGATTCCTACGAGCAGTACTTC. Its protein is CAWSVGDSYEQYF.

The chain joins TRBV19 to TRBJ2-7; D ambiguous. CDR1 and CDR2 (germline): LNHDA, SQIVND (reference sequence). The CDR3 has 12 residues. Trimming pared 8 bases from V and 2 bases from J, leaving 10 bases between. The CDR3 bases are TGTGCCAGTCTTAGTCAGGCCTACGAGCAGTACTTC. It is translated as CASLSQAYEQYF.

This sequence joins TRBV6-6 and TRBJ2-7; no clear D. This CDR3 has 14 residues. Per germline, CDR1 MNHNY and CDR2 SVGAGI (reference sequence). The V end was cut by 3 bases, the J end by 2 bases, with 11 bases between. The CDR3 loop is CASSYKSAAYEQYF. CDR3 nucleotides: TGTGCCAGCAGTTATAAAAGCGCGGCCTACGAGCAGTACTTC.

V gene TRBV19 combines with J gene TRBJ2-4, with D possibly matching TRBD2 (7 bases). Germline V CDR1 and CDR2: LNHDA, SQIVND (reference sequence). With 9 bases removed from V and 7 bases from J, the gap between germline ends came to 19 bases. The CDR3 consists of 14 residues. CDR3 region: CASGRGGGTNIQYF. The CDR3 DNA is TGTGCCAGCGGTAGGGGAGGGGGTACGAACATTCAGTACTTC.

The rearrangement uses TRBV5-1 and TRBJ2-7, with a possible D match to TRBD2 (6 bases). Looked up from germline, CDR1 is SGHRS and CDR2 is YFSETQ. This CDR3 has 13 amino acids. Trimming removed 0 bases from V and 4 bases from J, with 8 bases in between. CDR3 sequence: CASSLEGGYEQYF. CDR3 nucleotide sequence: TGCGCCAGCAGCTTGGAGGGAGGTTACGAGCAGTACTTC.

This sequence joins TRBV20-1 and TRBJ2-1; D is possibly TRBD2 (5 bases). CDR3 size: 11 residues. With 7 bases removed from V and 4 bases from J, the gap between germline ends came to 8 bases. Germline V lookup: CDR1 DFQATT, CDR2 SNEGSKA (reference sequence). Written as DNA, the CDR3 is TGCAGTGTGAGAGGGTACAATGAGCAGTTCTTC. This codes for CSVRGYNEQFF.

V is TRBV5-1 and J is TRBJ2-3; 7 bases line up with TRBD2. Per germline, CDR1 SGHRS and CDR2 YFSETQ. The CDR3 has 16 residues. Germline trimming cut 3 bases from V and 10 bases from J; bases unmatched to any gene: 17. The CDR3 sequence is CASSSRQRGSPESQYF. The CDR3 nucleotides are TGCGCCAGCAGCTCCAGGCAGCGGGGCTCACCCGAGTCGCAGTATTTT.

This sequence joins TRBV27 and TRBJ2-7; possible D gene TRBD2, 6 bases. Looked up from germline, CDR1 is MNHEY and CDR2 is SMNVEV (reference sequence). The length of the CDR3 is 14 residues. The V end lost 5 bases, the J end lost 3 bases, and 14 bases lay between the germline ends. In nucleotides, the CDR3 is TGTGCCAGCAGTCTCGGGACTCCAGGCTACGAGCAGTACTTC. Amino acid sequence: CASSLGTPGYEQYF.

The rearrangement links TRBV9 to TRBJ2-7; D is uncertain. Trimming cost V 1 base and J 0 bases, with 11 bases left between them. This CDR3 is built from 15 residues. Looked up from germline, CDR1 is SGDLS and CDR2 is YYNGEE. This CDR3 reads CASSVSEYSSYEQYF. The CDR3 DNA reads as TGTGCCAGCAGCGTAAGTGAGTATAGCTCCTACGAGCAGTACTTC.

A single count supports this clone. This chain joins TRBV6-1 and TRBJ2-1; 9 positions agree with TRBD2. CDR3 length: 14 residues. Trimming took 7 bases from V and 5 from J; bases not matched to a gene: 6. Looked up from germline, CDR1 is MNHNS and CDR2 is SASEGT. The CDR3 loop reads CASKVLAGHNEQFF. The CDR3 coding sequence is TGTGCCAGCAAGGTACTAGCGGGCCACAATGAGCAGTTCTTC.

Here the CDR3 reads CASSPLNNEQFF. In DNA form, the CDR3 reads TGTGCCAGCTCACCACTCAACAATGAGCAGTTCTTC. The chain recombines TRBV18 with TRBJ2-1, with D hard to call. Trimming cost V 1 base and J 5 bases, with 3 bases left between them. The CDR3 runs to 12 residues. The germline CDR1 and CDR2 sequences are KGHSH and LQKENI. The full variable domain, its missing parts supplied by reference TRBV18 and TRBJ2-1, is NAGVMQNPRHLVRRRGQEARLRCSPMKGHSHVYWYRQLPEEGLKFMVYLQKENIIDESGMPKERFSAEFPKEGPSILRIQQVVRGDSAAYFCASSPLNNEQFFGPGTRLTVL.

The V and J genes are TRBV5-1 and TRBJ1-2; TRBD1 matches at 9 bases. Germline CDR1 is SGHRS and CDR2 is YFSETQ. The CDR3 loop spans 15 amino acids. V shed 2 bases, J shed 4 bases, and the junction held 6 bases outside the gene matches. This CDR3 is CASSFGQGLGYGYTF. Here the CDR3 DNA reads TGCGCCAGCAGCTTCGGACAGGGGCTTGGCTATGGCTACACCTTC.

This sequence joins TRBV4-3 and TRBJ2-1, with TRBD2 matching 12 bases. Germline V gene data show CDR1 as LGHNA and CDR2 as YSLEER. This CDR3 has 17 residues. With V trimmed by 6 bases and J by 7 bases, 13 bases remained unmatched. In nucleotides, the CDR3 is TGCGCCAGCAGTCCTCAGACTAGCGGGAGACATCAGAATGAGCAGTTCTTC. Amino acid sequence: CASSPQTSGRHQNEQFF.

The rearrangement links TRBV30 to TRBJ2-1, with a weak D call TRBD2 (6 bases). The CDR3 totals 13 residues. V was trimmed by 7 bases and J by 8 bases, leaving 18 bases between them. The germline V gene has CDR1 GTSNPN and CDR2 SVGIG (reference sequence). The CDR3 reads CASTLAGLDEQFF. CDR3 bases: TGTGCCTCGACCCTGGCGGGACTCGATGAGCAGTTCTTC.

The gene calls are TRBV5-1 and TRBJ1-2; D gene ambiguous. Germline loops: CDR1 SGHRS, CDR2 YFSETQ. V was shortened by 0 bases and J by 0 bases, with 12 bases between the two germline ends. The CDR3 has 16 residues. The CDR3 sequence: CASSLDPGLTNYGYTF. As DNA, the CDR3 is TGCGCCAGCAGCTTGGACCCAGGACTTACTAACTATGGCTACACCTTC. The whole variable domain, remainder taken from reference TRBV5-1 and TRBJ1-2, is KAGVTQTPRYLIKTRGQQVTLSCSPISGHRSVSWYQQTPGQGLQFLFEYFSETQRNKGNFPGRFSGRQFSNSRSEMNVSTLELGDSALYLCASSLDPGLTNYGYTFGSGTRLTVV.

The chain has TRBV6-1 and TRBJ1-1; 7 bases are a match to TRBD1. Germline V lookup: CDR1 MNHNS, CDR2 SASEGT. CDR3 length equals 15 residues. J lost 3 bases, V lost 3 bases, and 7 bases had no gene match. DNA of the CDR3: TGTGCCAGCAGTGAGGTATTTCAGGGGGACACTGAAGCTTTCTTT. Protein sequence: CASSEVFQGDTEAFF.

The genes are TRBV28 and TRBJ2-7, with a possible D match to TRBD2 (6 bases). The CDR3 loop spans 17 amino acids. Per germline, CDR1 MDHEN and CDR2 SYDVKM. V lost 3 bases and J lost 0, with 18 bases in between. In nucleotides, the CDR3 is TGTGCCAGCAGTTTGCACGCTACTAGCCCGATCTCCTACGAGCAGTACTTC. This codes for CASSLHATSPISYEQYF.

The V and J genes are TRBV27 and TRBJ2-1; 7 bases map to TRBD2. The V and J ends lost 2 bases and 7 bases, in that order; junction bases with no gene match: 5. The germline V gene encodes CDR1 MNHEY and CDR2 SMNVEV (reference sequence). CDR3 length: 14 residues. The CDR3, as DNA: TGTGCCAGCAGTTTAGGCAGGGAGGGAAATGAGCAGTTCTTC. It is translated as CASSLGREGNEQFF.